This T cell receptor beta chain derives from a study of technical replicates of blood from several donors. Sequencing used immunoSEQ multiplex PCR; TCRdb keeps in-frame clones, though not all of them. Counted here are around 100,000 clones, 90% to 95% occurring once; the ten biggest clones make up 0.3% to 0.35%. Trimming removed 3 bases from V and 8 bases from J; junction bases left unmatched: 6. From germline, CDR1 is MGHDK and CDR2 SYGVNS. This CDR3 comprises 14 residues. The specimen sequenced was T cells isolated from PBMCs. The sequence came from a human donor in good health. The chain employs TRBV25-1 and TRBJ1-4; TRBD1 agrees at 7 bases. The CDR3 DNA reads TGTGCCAGCAGTGACCCCGGGACAGAGGAAAAACTGTTTTTT. It yields the protein CASSDPGTEEKLFF.